The source of this T cell receptor (beta chain) is a study of cytomegalovirus exposure and HLA in healthy donors. About the study: Earlier work reported around 110 million unique TCR beta sequences from 150 million to 200 million T cells. There were some 400 genotyped donors. Of these, about 81% fell in the genetic ancestry cluster associated with self-reported Caucasian donors. Findings and caveats of the study: A previous analysis found most TCR beta V segments productive roughly 90% or roughly 30% of the time. Further analysis, carried out later, found HLA-associated TCR beta chains more clonally expanded than equally common other chains.

Vbeta (60) and Jbeta (13) primers were used in the PCR. Clones were sequenced by immunoSEQ multiplex PCR, and TCRdb holds only the in-frame ones, with some missing. The sample comprises roughly 69,000 clones, approximately 80% of which are singletons, and roughly 3% rests with the top ten. Regarding this clone: Its antigen is currently unknown.

Germline values: CDR1 SGHDN, CDR2 FVKESK. Deletions cut 1 base from V and 3 bases from J, with 6 bases between. CDR3 length: 13 residues. Sequencing was performed on PBMCs. This receptor was obtained from a man younger than 30 in good health and CMV-seronegative. The V gene is TRBV14, the J gene TRBJ1-1; D gene unclear. CDR3 in DNA: TGTGCCAGCAGCCAAGGACATTACACTGAAGCTTTCTTT. Protein product: CASSQGHYTEAFF.